A single sample gave rise to the 19 T cell receptor gamma chains below, sequenced in a study of Vδ1+ human thymocytes listed by TCRdb under 2018. Overall study results and their limits: Thymic TRG and TRD repertoires appeared highly polyclonal with Gaussian CDR3 length distributions, unlike oligoclonal peripheral blood repertoires.

Sequencing used an Illumina MiSeq. RNA extraction was performed with the RNeasy mini kit, and reverse transcription was done with Superscript III. CDR3 amplicons were produced by multiplex PCR using pooled V-gene forward primers and a constant-region reverse primer with Illumina adaptor overhangs. Clones were re-identified by TCRdb from the public reads with CATT, and rows with the same DNA were merged. Across this sample there are about 36,000 gamma-chain clones, with roughly 21% seen only once. The ten biggest clones cover about 2% of the sample. Antigen specificity for these receptors is unknown. Sequencing was done on a sample of Vdelta1+ gamma-delta thymocytes from the thymus. Taken with the paper, the label for cell subset or site translates to: FACS-sorted CD3+ TCRalphabeta- TCRVdelta1+ TCRVdelta2- thymocytes. The receptors were sampled from a girl younger than two who had congenital heart surgery.

The chain carries TRGV2 and TRGJP. This CDR3 has 16 residues. V lost 0 bases, J lost 10 bases, and 6 bases stayed unmatched. Germline assignment: CDR1 EGSNGY and CDR2 YDSYNSKV. For the CDR3, the DNA is TGTGCCACCTGGGACGGGCTTGGATTGGGCAAAAAAATCAAGGTATTT. Encoded protein: CATWDGLGLGKKIKVF.

This clone has a handful of counts. The rearrangement joins TRGV2 to TRGJ1 or TRGJ2. This CDR3 spans 15 amino acids. The ends lost 0 bases at V and 6 bases at J; junction bases unmatched: 11. CDR1 and CDR2 from the germline V gene are EGSNGY and YDSYNSKV. The CDR3 region is CATWDGHEGGYKKLF. The CDR3 nucleotides read TGTGCCACCTGGGACGGGCACGAGGGGGGTTATAAGAAACTCTTT.

Turning to this clone: Other DNA sequences within the sample encode an identical CDR3. The J gene is TRGJ1 or TRGJ2, the V gene TRGV8. The CDR3 is made up of 9 amino acids. The V and J ends lost 6 bases and 11 bases, in that order; junction bases with no gene match: 4. Looked up from germline, CDR1 is VENAVY and CDR2 is YDSYNSRV. The CDR3, as DNA: TGTGCCACCTGGAATGAGAAACTCTTT. Translated, it gives CATWNEKLF.

J is TRGJ1 or TRGJ2 and V is TRGV2. The germline V gene encodes CDR1 EGSNGY and CDR2 YDSYNSKV. The CDR3 has 16 residues. With V trimmed by 2 bases and J by 7 bases, 17 bases remained unmatched. CDR3 residues: CATWDAGGPFRYKKLF. CDR3 nucleotide sequence: TGTGCCACCTGGGACGCGGGGGGGCCATTTCGATATAAGAAACTCTTT.

This clone has only a few counts. Additional DNA sequences in this sample encode the identical CDR3. The V gene is TRGV2, the J gene TRGJ1 or TRGJ2. CDR1 is EGSNGY, CDR2 YDSYNSKV, per germline. V lost 0 bases and J lost 4; bases outside the gene matches: 6. The CDR3 is 14 amino acids. As DNA, the CDR3 is TGTGCCACCTGGGACGGGCCGAGATATTATAAGAAACTCTTT. This encodes CATWDGPRYYKKLF.

Note on this clone: Other DNA sequences within the sample encode an identical CDR3. The chain is built from TRGV8 and TRGJ1 or TRGJ2. CDR1 is VENAVY and CDR2 is YDSYNSRV in the germline V gene. The CDR3 is 12 residues long. V lost 3 bases to trimming and J lost 4 bases; unmatched junction nucleotides: 3. This CDR3 is CATWDRYYKKLF. The CDR3 DNA reads TGTGCCACCTGGGATCGCTATTATAAGAAACTCTTT.

Regarding this clone: Other DNA sequences in this specimen translate into the identical CDR3. This chain links TRGV9 with TRGJ1 or TRGJ2. CDR3 size: 14 residues. V was pared by 1 base and J by 3 bases, with 6 bases of the junction left unmatched. Per the germline V gene, CDR1 is GITISATS and CDR2 is ISYDGTV (reference sequence). CDR3 protein: CALWEVLSYYKKLF. The CDR3 DNA sequence: TGTGCCTTGTGGGAGGTTTTGAGTTATTATAAGAAACTCTTT.

Comments on this clone: Other DNA sequences in the sample encode the same CDR3. The V and J genes are TRGV2 and TRGJ1 or TRGJ2. Germline values: CDR1 EGSNGY, CDR2 YDSYNSKV. This CDR3 is built from 13 residues. V gave up 1 base and J gave up 6 bases; unmatched junction bases: 6. DNA of the CDR3: TGTGCCACCTGGGACGGCCCTTGTTATAAGAAACTCTTT. The encoded protein is CATWDGPCYKKLF.

This clone was counted a few times. The chain recombines TRGV2 with TRGJ1 or TRGJ2. Trimming removed 0 bases from V and 5 bases from J; junction bases left unmatched: 4. CDR3 size: 13 residues. Germline V gives CDR1 EGSNGY, CDR2 YDSYNSKV. CDR3 region: CATWDGRNYKKLF. Written as DNA, the CDR3 is TGTGCCACCTGGGACGGGCGAAATTATAAGAAACTCTTT.

This clone turned up a few times. This specimen includes other DNA sequences encoding the same CDR3. The chain has TRGV8 and TRGJ1 or TRGJ2. Germline V gene lookup returns CDR1 VENAVY and CDR2 YDSYNSRV. This CDR3 has 13 amino acids. The junction had 4 bases not matched to a gene; V was cut back by 1 base and J by 4 bases. The CDR3 region is CATWDRGYYKKLF. The CDR3 DNA follows: TGTGCCACCTGGGATAGAGGGTATTATAAGAAACTCTTT.

This clone was observed a few times. The sample carries other DNA sequences with the same CDR3. The chain couples TRGV8 to TRGJ1 or TRGJ2. CDR3 length: 13 residues. The ends lost 5 bases at V and 0 bases at J; junction bases unmatched: 4. Germline V gene lookup returns CDR1 VENAVY and CDR2 YDSYNSRV. The CDR3 nucleotides read TGTGCCACCTGGGCCACGAATTATTATAAGAAACTCTTT. Its protein is CATWATNYYKKLF.

This clone occurred a few times. This chain links TRGV8 with TRGJP2. The CDR3 runs to 14 residues. V was pared by 3 bases and J by 3 bases, with 4 bases of the junction left unmatched. The germline CDR1 and CDR2 sequences are VENAVY and YDSYNSRV. The CDR3 DNA reads as TGTGCCACCTGGGATCCTTGTAGTGATTGGATCAAGACGTTT. Residues: CATWDPCSDWIKTF.

In this sample, this clone is medium-sized (0.01 to 0.1%). The same CDR3 can be traced to other DNA sequences in this sample. This chain joins TRGV3 and TRGJ1 or TRGJ2. Germline V gene lookup returns CDR1 VTNTFY and CDR2 YDVSTARD (reference sequence). Trimming took 0 bases from V and 3 from J; bases not matched to a gene: 2. CDR3 size: 13 residues. DNA for the CDR3: TGTGCCACCTGGGACAGGCTTTATTATAAGAAACTCTTT. Translating it yields CATWDRLYYKKLF.

Turning to this clone: Other DNA sequences in this specimen translate into the identical CDR3. The chain combines TRGV4 with TRGJ1 or TRGJ2. The CDR3 has 12 residues. V lost 2 bases to trimming and J lost 7 bases; unmatched junction nucleotides: 5. In germline, CDR1 is EGSTGY, CDR2 YDSYTSSV. CDR3 amino acids: CATWDVGYKKLF. The CDR3 DNA reads as TGTGCCACCTGGGATGTTGGGTATAAGAAACTCTTT.

This chain uses TRGV9 with TRGJ1 or TRGJ2. Germline V gene lookup returns CDR1 GITISATS and CDR2 ISYDGTV (reference sequence). J gave up 7 bases and V 0 bases, and 6 bases lay outside the gene matches. The CDR3 runs 13 residues. CDR3 DNA sequence: TGTGCCTTGTGGGAGGTGCTGAGCTATAAGAAACTCTTT. Translating gives CALWEVLSYKKLF.

About this clone itself: Being one base from a much bigger clone, this may be a read error. The chain carries TRGV3 and TRGJ1 or TRGJ2. This CDR3 has 13 residues. V lost 3 bases, J lost 1 base, and 3 bases stayed unmatched. The germline V gene encodes CDR1 VTNTFY and CDR2 YDVSTARD (reference sequence). The chain's CDR3 is CATWDCNYYKKLF. The CDR3 DNA sequence: TGTGCCACCTGGGACTGTAATTATTATAAGAAACTCTTT.

This clone was seen only a few times. The chain uses TRGV2 and TRGJ1 or TRGJ2. There are 15 residues in the CDR3. Germline values: CDR1 EGSNGY, CDR2 YDSYNSKV. The J segment lost 5 bases and the V segment lost 0 bases, leaving 10 bases of the junction unmatched. The CDR3 here is CATWDGLDSNYKKLF. Here the CDR3 DNA reads TGTGCCACCTGGGACGGGCTAGATTCGAATTATAAGAAACTCTTT.

Comment on this clone: Just one base apart from a much larger clone, this may be a read error. This chain links TRGV2 with TRGJP2. Germline CDR1 and CDR2: EGSNGY and YDSYNSKV. There are 12 residues in the CDR3. CDR3 in amino acids: CATWSSDRIKTF. The CDR3, as DNA: TGTGCCACCTGGAGTAGTGATCGGATCAAGACGTTT.

This chain connects TRGV3 to TRGJ1 or TRGJ2. CDR3 size: 14 residues. The ends lost 4 bases at V and 0 bases at J; junction bases unmatched: 6. The germline gives CDR1 VTNTFY, CDR2 YDVSTARD (reference sequence). The CDR3: CATWDKSNYYKKLF. The CDR3 DNA follows: TGTGCCACCTGGGATAAATCGAATTATTATAAGAAACTCTTT.